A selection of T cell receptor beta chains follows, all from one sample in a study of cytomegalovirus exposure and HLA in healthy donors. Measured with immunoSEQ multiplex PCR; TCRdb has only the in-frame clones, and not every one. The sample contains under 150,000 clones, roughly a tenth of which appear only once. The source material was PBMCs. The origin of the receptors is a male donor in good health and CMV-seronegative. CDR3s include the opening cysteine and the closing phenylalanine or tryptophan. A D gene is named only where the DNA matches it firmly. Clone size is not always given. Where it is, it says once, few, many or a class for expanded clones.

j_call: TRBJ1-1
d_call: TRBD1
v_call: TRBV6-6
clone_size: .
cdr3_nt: TGTGCCAGCAGTTACATCTTGGGACAGGAAGCTTTCTTT
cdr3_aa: CASSYILGQEAFF

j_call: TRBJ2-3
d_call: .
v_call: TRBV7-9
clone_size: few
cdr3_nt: TGTGCCAGCAGCTTAGCGCTAGGAGGCACAGATACGCAGTATTTT
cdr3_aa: CASSLALGGTDTQYF

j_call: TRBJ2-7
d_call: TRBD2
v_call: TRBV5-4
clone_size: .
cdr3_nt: TGTGCCAGCAGCTTGGCATGGGGGGGGAGCTCCTACAAGCAGTACTTC
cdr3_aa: CASSLAWGGSSYKQYF

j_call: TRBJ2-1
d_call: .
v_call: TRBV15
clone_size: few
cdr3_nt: TGTGCCACCAGCAGAGGTACAGCCTTAAACAATGAGCAGTTCTTC
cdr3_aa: CATSRGTALNNEQFF

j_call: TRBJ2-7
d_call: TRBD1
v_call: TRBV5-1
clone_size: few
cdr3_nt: TGCGCCAGCAGCGGGGACAGGGGGGCCTACGAGCAGTACTTC
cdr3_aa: CASSGDRGAYEQYF

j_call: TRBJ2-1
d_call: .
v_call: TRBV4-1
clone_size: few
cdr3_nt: TGCGCCAGCAGCCAAGATCGGGCAGGGTCCAATGAGCAGTTCTTC
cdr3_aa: CASSQDRAGSNEQFF

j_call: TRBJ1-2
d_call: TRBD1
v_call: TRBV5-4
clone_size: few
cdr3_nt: TGTGCCAGCAGGGGACAGGGGGATGGCTACACCTTC
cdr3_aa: CASRGQGDGYTF

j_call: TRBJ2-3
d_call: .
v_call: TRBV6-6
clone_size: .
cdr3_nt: TGTGCCAGCAGTTATGAGGGCGCAGATACGCAGTATTTT
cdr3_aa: CASSYEGADTQYF

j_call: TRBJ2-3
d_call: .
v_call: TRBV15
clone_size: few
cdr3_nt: TGTGCCACCAGCTTACGGAGAGCGGATACGCAGTATTTT
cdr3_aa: CATSLRRADTQYF

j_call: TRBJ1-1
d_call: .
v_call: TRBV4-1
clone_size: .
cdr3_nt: TGCGCCAGCAGCCAACCCCCAGCTGAAGCTTTCTTT
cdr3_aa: CASSQPPAEAFF

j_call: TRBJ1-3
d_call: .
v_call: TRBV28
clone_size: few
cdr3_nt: TGTGCCAGCAGCCCTCAGGGGTCGAGGGGAAACACCATATATTTT
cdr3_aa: CASSPQGSRGNTIYF

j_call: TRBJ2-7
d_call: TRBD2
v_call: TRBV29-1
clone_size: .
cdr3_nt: TGCAGCGTTAAAGGACTAGCTAACTCCTACGAGCAGTACTTC
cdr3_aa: CSVKGLANSYEQYF

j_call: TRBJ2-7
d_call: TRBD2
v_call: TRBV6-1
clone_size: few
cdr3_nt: TGTGCCAGCAGTGCACAACGACTAGCGGGGGGATCCTACGAGCAGTACTTC
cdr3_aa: CASSAQRLAGGSYEQYF

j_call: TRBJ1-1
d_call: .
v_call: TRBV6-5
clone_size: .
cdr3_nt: TGTGCCAGCAGTTACTCAGCGGGCTTGAACACTGAAGCTTTCTTT
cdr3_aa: CASSYSAGLNTEAFF

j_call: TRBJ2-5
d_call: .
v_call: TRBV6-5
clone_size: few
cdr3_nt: TGTGCCAGCAGTTCAAACAGGGGGAGGGCTGAGACCCAGTACTTC
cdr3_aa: CASSSNRGRAETQYF

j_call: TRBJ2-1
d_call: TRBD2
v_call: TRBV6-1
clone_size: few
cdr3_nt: TGTGCCAGCAGTGAGAATCCGGGACTAGCGGGTTATTCCTACAATGAGCAGTTCTTC
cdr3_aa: CASSENPGLAGYSYNEQFF

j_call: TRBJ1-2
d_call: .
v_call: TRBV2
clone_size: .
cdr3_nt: TGTGCCAGCAGTGCGTGGGCCCCGAATGGCTACACCTTC
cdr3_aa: CASSAWAPNGYTF

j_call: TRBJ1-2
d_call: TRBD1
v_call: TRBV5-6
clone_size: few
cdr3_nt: TGTGCCAGCAGCTGGGACAGGGGGCCCTATGGCTACACCTTC
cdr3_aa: CASSWDRGPYGYTF

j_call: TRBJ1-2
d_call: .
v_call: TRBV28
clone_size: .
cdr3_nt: TGTGCCAGCGATCCTGGGAGGGAATATGGCTACACCTTC
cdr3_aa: CASDPGREYGYTF

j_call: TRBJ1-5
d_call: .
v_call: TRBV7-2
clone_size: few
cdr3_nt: TGTGCCAGCAGCTTAGCCCCCGGGCCCCAGCATTTT
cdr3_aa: CASSLAPGPQHF

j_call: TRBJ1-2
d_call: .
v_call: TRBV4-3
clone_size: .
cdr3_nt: TGCGCCAGCAGCCAAGATCGGGCACAGGTCGGTTATGGCTACACCTTC
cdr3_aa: CASSQDRAQVGYGYTF

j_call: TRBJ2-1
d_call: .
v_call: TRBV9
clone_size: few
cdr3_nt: TGTGCCAGCAGCGGCGACTTCCTAAGCTCCTACAATGAGCAGTTCTTC
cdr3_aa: CASSGDFLSSYNEQFF

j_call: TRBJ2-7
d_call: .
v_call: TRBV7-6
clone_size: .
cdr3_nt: TGTGCCAGCAGTTGGGACTTAACCTACGAGCAGTACTTC
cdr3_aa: CASSWDLTYEQYF

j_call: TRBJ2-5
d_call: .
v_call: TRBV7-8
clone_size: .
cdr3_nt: TGTGCCAGCAGCTTAGATAGCGGGACAGTTTGGGAGACCCAGTACTTC
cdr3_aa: CASSLDSGTVWETQYF

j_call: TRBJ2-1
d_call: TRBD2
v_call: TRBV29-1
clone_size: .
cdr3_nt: TGCAGCGTATTCGGGACTAGCAGGGTCAATGAGCAGTTCTTC
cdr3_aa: CSVFGTSRVNEQFF

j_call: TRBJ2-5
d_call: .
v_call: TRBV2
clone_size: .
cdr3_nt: TGTGCCAGCAGTGATGTGCCAGGGGCCCAAGAGACCCAGTACTTC
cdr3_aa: CASSDVPGAQETQYF

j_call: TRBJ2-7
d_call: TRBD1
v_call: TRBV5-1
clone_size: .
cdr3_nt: TGCGCCAGCAGCTTGGGGGACAGTACCTACGAGCAGTACTTC
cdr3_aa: CASSLGDSTYEQYF

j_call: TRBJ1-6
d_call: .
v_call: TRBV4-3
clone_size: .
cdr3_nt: TGCGCCAGCAGCCCGGCCAGGAACTCACCCCTCCACTTT
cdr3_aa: CASSPARNSPLHF

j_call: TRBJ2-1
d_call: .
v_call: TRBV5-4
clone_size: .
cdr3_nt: TGTGCCAGCAGCTTTTCTCCAGAGGCCAATGAGCAGTTCTTC
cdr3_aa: CASSFSPEANEQFF

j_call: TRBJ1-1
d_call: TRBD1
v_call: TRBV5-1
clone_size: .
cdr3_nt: TGCGCCAGCAGCCCCCGTCCCGGGACAGGGCCAATGAACACTGAAGCTTTCTTT
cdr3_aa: CASSPRPGTGPMNTEAFF

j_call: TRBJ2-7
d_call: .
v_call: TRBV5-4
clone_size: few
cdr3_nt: TGTGCCAGCAGCTCCCTTGAGGAGGCGAGGGCCGAGCAGTACTTC
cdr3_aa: CASSSLEEARAEQYF

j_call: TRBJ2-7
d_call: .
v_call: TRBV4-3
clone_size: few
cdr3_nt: TGCGCCAGCAGCCAAAGTACCGGGTCCTCCTACGAGCAGTACTTC
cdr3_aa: CASSQSTGSSYEQYF

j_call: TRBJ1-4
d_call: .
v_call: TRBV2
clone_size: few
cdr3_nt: TGTGCCAGCAGTGGACTATTAACTAATGAAAAACTGTTTTTT
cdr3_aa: CASSGLLTNEKLFF

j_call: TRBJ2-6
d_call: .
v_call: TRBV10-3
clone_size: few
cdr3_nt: TGTGCCATCAGTGGTCGACAGGGACTTCCCTCTGGGGCCAACGTCCTGACTTTC
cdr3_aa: CAISGRQGLPSGANVLTF

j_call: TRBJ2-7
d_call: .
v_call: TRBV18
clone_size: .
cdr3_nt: TGTGCCAGCTCACGCGAATACTCAGGAACTCGACGCTACGAGCAGTACTTC
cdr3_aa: CASSREYSGTRRYEQYF

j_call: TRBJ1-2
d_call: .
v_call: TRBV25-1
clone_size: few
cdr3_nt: TGTGCCAGCAGTGGCTCGCAGGGCTACACCTTC
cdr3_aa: CASSGSQGYTF

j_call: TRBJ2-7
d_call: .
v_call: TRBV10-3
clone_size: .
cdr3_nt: TGTGCCATCAGTGAGTTTGCGGGAACCCACGAGCAGTACTTC
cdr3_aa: CAISEFAGTHEQYF

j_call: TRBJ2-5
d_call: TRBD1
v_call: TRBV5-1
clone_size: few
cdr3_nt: TGCGCCAGCAGCTTGGTGACAGGGGGCGCGGAGACCCAGTACTTC
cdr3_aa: CASSLVTGGAETQYF

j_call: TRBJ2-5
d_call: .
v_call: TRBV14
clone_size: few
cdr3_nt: TGTGCCAGCAGCCCATTTAACTCGGAGACCCAGTACTTC
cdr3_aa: CASSPFNSETQYF

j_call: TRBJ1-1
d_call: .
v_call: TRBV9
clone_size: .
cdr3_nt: TGTGCCAGCAGCGTAGATCGGTTGAACACTGAAGCTTTCTTT
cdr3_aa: CASSVDRLNTEAFF

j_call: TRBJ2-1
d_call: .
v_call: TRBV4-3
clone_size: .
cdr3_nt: TGCGCCAGCAGCCAAGACAGGGAGGATGAGCAGTTCTTC
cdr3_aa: CASSQDREDEQFF

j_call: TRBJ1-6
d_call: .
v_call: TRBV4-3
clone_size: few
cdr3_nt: TGCGCCAGCAGCCAACCTGCAGGAAATTCACCCCTCCACTTT
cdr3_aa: CASSQPAGNSPLHF

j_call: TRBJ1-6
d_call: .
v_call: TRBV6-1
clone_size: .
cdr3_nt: TGTGCCAGCAGTGAAGCGAAAGTGAGTTCACCCCTCCACTTT
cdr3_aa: CASSEAKVSSPLHF

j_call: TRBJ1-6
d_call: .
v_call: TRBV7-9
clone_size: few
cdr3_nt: TGTGCCAGCAGCTCCAGCTCCTATAATTCACCCCTCCACTTT
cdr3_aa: CASSSSSYNSPLHF

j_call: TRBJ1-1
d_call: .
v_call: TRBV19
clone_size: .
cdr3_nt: TGTGCCAGTAGTCAGGGGAGTAGAGTCACTGAAGCTTTCTTT
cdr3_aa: CASSQGSRVTEAFF

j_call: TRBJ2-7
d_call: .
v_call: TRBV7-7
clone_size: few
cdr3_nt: TGTGCTAGCAGCTCCGGGGTCTCCTACGAGCAGTACTTC
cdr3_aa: CASSSGVSYEQYF

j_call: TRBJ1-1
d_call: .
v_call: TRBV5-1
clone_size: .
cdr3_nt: TGCGCCAGCAGCTTGTCAGGGGATACTGAAGCTTTCTTT
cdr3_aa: CASSLSGDTEAFF

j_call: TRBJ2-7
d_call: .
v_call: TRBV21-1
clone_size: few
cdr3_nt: TGTGCCAGCAGCAAACCGGGACAGGCGAAAACCTACGAGCAGTGCTTC
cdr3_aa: CASSKPGQAKTYEQCF

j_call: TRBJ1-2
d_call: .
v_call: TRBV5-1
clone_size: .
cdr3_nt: TGCGCCAGCAGCTTGGGGGGGCAGGGTGATGGCTACACCTTC
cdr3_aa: CASSLGGQGDGYTF

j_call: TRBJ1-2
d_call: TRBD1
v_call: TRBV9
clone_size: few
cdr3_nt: TGTGCCAGCAGCGCGATGACAGGGGCGGATGGCTACACCTTC
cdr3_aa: CASSAMTGADGYTF

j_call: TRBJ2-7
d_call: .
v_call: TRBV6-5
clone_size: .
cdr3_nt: TGTGCCGCCGCCCAGGCAATGTCCTACGAGCAGTACTTC
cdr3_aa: CAAAQAMSYEQYF

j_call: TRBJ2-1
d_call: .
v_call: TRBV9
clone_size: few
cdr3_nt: TGTGCCAGCGCTGGTGTGGGCAGGGGTACCTACAATGAGCAGTTCTTC
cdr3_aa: CASAGVGRGTYNEQFF

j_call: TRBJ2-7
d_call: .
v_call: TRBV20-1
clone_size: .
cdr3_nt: TGCAGTGCTTACCTCCGGGGAGAGCAGTACTTC
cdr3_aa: CSAYLRGEQYF

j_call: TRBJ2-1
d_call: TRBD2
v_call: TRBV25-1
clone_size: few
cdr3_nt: TGTGCCAGCAGTGAACGTCTAGCGGGGGGCTACAATGAGCAGTTCTTC
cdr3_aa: CASSERLAGGYNEQFF

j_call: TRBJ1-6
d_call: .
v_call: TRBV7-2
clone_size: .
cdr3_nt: TGTGCCAGCAGCTTCCAACAGACCAATTCACCCCTCCACTTT
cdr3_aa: CASSFQQTNSPLHF

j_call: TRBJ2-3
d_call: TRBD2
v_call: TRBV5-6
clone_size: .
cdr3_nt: TGTGCCAGCAGCTTGAGGCGGGAGCGGCTCACAGATACGCAGTATTTT
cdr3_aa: CASSLRRERLTDTQYF